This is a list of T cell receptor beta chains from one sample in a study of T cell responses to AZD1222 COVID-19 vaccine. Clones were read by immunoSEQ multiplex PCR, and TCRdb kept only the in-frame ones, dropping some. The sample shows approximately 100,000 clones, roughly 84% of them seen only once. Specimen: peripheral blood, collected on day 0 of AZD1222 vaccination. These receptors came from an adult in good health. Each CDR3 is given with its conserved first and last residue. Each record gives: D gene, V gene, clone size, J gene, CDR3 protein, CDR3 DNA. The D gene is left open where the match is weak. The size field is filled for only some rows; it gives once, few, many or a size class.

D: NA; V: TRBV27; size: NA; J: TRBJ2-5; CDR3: CASSLSFRGQGPETQYF; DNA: TGTGCCAGCAGTTTATCGTTCCGCGGGCAGGGACCTGAGACCCAGTACTTC
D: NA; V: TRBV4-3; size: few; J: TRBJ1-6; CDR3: CASSQGQVSPLHF; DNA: TGCGCCAGCAGCCAAGGGCAGGTCTCACCCCTCCACTTT
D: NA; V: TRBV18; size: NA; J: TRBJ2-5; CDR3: CASSPERTVAQETQYF; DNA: TGTGCCAGCTCACCGGAGCGCACGGTCGCTCAAGAGACCCAGTACTTC
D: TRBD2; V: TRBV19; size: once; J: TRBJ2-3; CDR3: CASNKWGSSGRAGKDTQYF; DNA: TGTGCCAGTAACAAATGGGGGTCATCCGGGAGGGCCGGGAAAGATACGCAGTATTTT
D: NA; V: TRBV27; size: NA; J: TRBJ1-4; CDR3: CASSLVRTENEKLFF; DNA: TGTGCCAGCAGTCTAGTTCGGACAGAGAATGAAAAACTGTTTTTT
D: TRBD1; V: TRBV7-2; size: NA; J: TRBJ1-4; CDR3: CASSFSTGVNEKLFF; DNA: TGTGCCAGCAGCTTCTCGACAGGGGTTAATGAAAAACTGTTTTTT
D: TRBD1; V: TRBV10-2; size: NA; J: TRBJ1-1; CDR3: CASSAKTGGVTEAFF; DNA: TGCGCCAGCAGTGCAAAGACAGGGGGTGTGACTGAAGCTTTCTTT
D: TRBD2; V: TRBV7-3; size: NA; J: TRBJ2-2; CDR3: CASSWGGDGGELFF; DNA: TGTGCCAGCAGCTGGGGAGGGGATGGCGGGGAGCTGTTTTTT
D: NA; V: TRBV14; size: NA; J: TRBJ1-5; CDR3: CASSKSSFGQPQHF; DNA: TGTGCCAGCAGCAAATCCAGCTTTGGTCAGCCCCAGCATTTT
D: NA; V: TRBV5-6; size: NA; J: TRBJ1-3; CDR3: CASSFYSSGNTIYF; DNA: TGTGCCAGCAGCTTCTACAGCTCTGGAAACACCATATATTTT
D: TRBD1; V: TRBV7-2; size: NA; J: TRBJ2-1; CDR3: CASSLGFRGRIGNEQFF; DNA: TGTGCCAGCAGCTTAGGTTTCAGGGGGCGCATTGGCAATGAGCAGTTCTTC
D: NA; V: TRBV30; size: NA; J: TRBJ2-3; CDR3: CAWGTGGASTDTQYF; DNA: TGTGCCTGGGGGACTGGCGGGGCTAGCACAGATACGCAGTATTTT
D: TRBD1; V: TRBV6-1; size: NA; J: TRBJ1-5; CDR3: CASSEGQGAGQPQHF; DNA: TGTGCCAGCAGTGAGGGACAGGGGGCTGGTCAGCCCCAGCATTTT
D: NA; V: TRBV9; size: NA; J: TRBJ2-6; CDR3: CASSVNSGANVLTF; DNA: TGTGCCAGCAGCGTAAACTCTGGGGCCAACGTCCTGACTTTC
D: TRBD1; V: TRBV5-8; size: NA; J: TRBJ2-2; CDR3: CASSVRDSFTGELFF; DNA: TGTGCCAGCAGCGTCCGGGACAGTTTCACCGGGGAGCTGTTTTTT
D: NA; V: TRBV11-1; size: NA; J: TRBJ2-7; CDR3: CASSLGGQGREQYF; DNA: TGTGCCAGCAGCTTAGGGGGGCAAGGGCGCGAGCAGTACTTC
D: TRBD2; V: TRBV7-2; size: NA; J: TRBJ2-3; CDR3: CASSSRTSGSIADTQYF; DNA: TGTGCCAGCAGCTCGCGGACTAGCGGGAGTATAGCAGATACGCAGTATTTT
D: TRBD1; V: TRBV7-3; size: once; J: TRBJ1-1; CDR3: CASSQDRVAEAFF; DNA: TGTGCCAGCAGCCAGGACAGGGTTGCTGAAGCTTTCTTT
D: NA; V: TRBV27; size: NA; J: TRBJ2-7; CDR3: CASSLSVKGDEQYF; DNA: TGTGCCAGCAGTTTATCGGTAAAAGGGGACGAGCAGTACTTC
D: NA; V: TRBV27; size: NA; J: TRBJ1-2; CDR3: CASSSTETNYGYTF; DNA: TGTGCCAGCAGTTCAACAGAAACAAACTATGGCTACACCTTC
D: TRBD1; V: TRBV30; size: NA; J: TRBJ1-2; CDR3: CAWNRGQGAANYGYTF; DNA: TGTGCCTGGAACCGGGGACAGGGGGCTGCTAACTATGGCTACACCTTC
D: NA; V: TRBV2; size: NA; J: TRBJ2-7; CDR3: CASRATATTNYEQYF; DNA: TGTGCCAGCAGGGCGACAGCAACCACGAACTACGAGCAGTACTTC
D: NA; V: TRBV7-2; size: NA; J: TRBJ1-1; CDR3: CASSLGGPNTEAFF; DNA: TGTGCCAGCAGCTTAGGGGGGCCGAACACTGAAGCTTTCTTT
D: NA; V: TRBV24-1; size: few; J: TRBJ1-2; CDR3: CATSETGSYGYTF; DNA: TGTGCCACCAGTGAAACAGGGAGTTATGGCTACACCTTC
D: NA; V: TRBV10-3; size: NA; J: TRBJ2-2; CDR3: CAIGQINTGELFF; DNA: TGTGCCATCGGACAGATCAACACCGGGGAGCTGTTTTTT
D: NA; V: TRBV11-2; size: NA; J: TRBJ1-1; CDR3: CASSLVAGTEAFF; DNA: TGTGCCAGCAGCTTAGTGGCGGGCACTGAAGCTTTCTTT
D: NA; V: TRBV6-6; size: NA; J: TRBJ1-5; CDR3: CASSYSGGSQPQHF; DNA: TGTGCCAGCAGTTACAGCGGGGGCAGTCAGCCCCAGCATTTT
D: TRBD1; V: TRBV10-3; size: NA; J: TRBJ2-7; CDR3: CAISPAGGQTIDSYEQYF; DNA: TGTGCCATCAGTCCGGCAGGGGGACAGACTATCGACTCCTACGAGCAGTACTTC
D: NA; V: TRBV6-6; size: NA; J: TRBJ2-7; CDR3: CASSSGQPHEQYF; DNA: TGTGCCAGCAGTTCTGGACAGCCTCACGAGCAGTACTTC
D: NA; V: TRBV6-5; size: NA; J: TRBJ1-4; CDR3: CASSYGTPGPNEKLFF; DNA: TGTGCCAGCAGTTACGGGACACCCGGACCTAATGAAAAACTGTTTTTT
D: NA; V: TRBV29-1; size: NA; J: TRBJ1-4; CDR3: CSVGAGTNEKLFF; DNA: TGCAGCGTTGGGGCAGGCACTAATGAAAAACTGTTTTTT
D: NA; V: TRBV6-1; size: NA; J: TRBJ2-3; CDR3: CASSDRVLGTQYF; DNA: TGTGCCAGCAGTGATCGGGTGCTAGGTACGCAGTATTTT
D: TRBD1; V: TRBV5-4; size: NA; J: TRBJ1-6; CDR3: CASQQAQGGQGSSPLHF; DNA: TGTGCCAGCCAACAAGCTCAGGGGGGGCAGGGGAGTTCACCCCTCCACTTT
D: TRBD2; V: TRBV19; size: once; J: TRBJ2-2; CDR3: CASSSSGRNTGELFF; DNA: TGTGCCAGTAGTTCTAGCGGGAGGAACACCGGGGAGCTGTTTTTT
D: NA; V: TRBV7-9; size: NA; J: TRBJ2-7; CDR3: CASSPRGQYEQYF; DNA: TGTGCCAGCAGCCCCCGCGGTCAATACGAGCAGTACTTC
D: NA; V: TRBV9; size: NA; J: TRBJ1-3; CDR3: CASSVARSSSGNTIYF; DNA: TGTGCCAGCAGCGTAGCCCGGTCTAGCTCTGGAAACACCATATATTTT
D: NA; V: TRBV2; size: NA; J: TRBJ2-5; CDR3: CASRRDQETQYF; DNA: TGTGCCAGCAGAAGGGACCAAGAGACCCAGTACTTC
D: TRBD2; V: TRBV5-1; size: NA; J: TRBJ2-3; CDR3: CASSLRAGGPGDTQYF; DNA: TGCGCCAGCAGTTTGCGAGCGGGAGGGCCGGGAGATACGCAGTATTTT
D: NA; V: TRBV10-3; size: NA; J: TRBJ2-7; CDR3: CAISTGIGYYEQYF; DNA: TGTGCCATCAGTACAGGGATAGGCTACTACGAGCAGTACTTC
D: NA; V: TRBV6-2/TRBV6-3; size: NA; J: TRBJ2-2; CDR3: CASSRRGTDGTGELFF; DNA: TGTGCCAGCAGTCGACGGGGGACGGATGGGACCGGGGAGCTGTTTTTT